This note documents a single T cell receptor (beta chain) sequence. This sample was included in a study of blood T cell repertoires in COVID-19. Germline CDR1 and CDR2: SGHTA and FQGTGA. The CDR3 spans 13 residues. Between the trimmed V and J ends, which lost 5 bases and 3 bases, there was a span of 11 bases. TCRdb's copy holds only in-frame clones and misses some; the assay was immunoSEQ multiplex PCR. The sample carries almost 400,000 clones, roughly 86% recorded once. The genes are TRBV7-3 and TRBJ2-7, with D unclear. The sequence was collected from a woman aged 60 to 75 with COVID-19, enrolled during active disease. The specimen sequenced was peripheral blood. The CDR3 coding sequence is TGTGCCAGCAGCCTCGAGAGGAGCTACGAGCAGTACTTC. Its protein is CASSLERSYEQYF. Complete variable domain (other parts from reference TRBV7-3 and TRBJ2-7): GAGVSQTPSNKVTEKGKYVELRCDPISGHTALYWYRQSLGQGPEFLIYFQGTGAADDSGLPNDRFFAVRPEGSVSTLKIQRTERGDSAVYLCASSLERSYEQYFGPGTRLTVT.